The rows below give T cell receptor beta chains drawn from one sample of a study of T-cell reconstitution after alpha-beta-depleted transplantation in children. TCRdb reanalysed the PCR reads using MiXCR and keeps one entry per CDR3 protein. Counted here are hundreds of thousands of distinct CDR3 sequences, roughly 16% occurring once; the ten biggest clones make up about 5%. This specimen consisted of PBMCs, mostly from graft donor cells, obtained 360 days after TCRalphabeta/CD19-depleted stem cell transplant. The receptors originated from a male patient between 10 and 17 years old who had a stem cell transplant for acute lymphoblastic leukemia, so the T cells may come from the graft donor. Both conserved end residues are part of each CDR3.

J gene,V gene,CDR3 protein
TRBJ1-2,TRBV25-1,CASQLLRGGKGQGFNYGYTF
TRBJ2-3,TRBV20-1,CSATLVLLTDTQYF
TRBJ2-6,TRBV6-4,CASSVWAGANVLTF
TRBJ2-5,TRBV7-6,CASSFAGSQETQYF
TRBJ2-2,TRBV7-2,CASSLRLAGVRIRNTGELFF
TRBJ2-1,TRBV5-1,CASSLGLASYNEQFF
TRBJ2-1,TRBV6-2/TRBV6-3,CASLGLLGSNEQFF
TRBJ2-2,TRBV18,CASCRTSGRDTGELFF
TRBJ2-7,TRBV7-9,CASSNTRDYEQYF
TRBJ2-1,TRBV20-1,CSARDTKDYNYNEQFF
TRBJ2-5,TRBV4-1,CASSQELQETQYF
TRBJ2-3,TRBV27,CASSLTDPRDTQYF
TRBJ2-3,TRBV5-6,CASSFRDTGGTDTQYF
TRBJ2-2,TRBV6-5,CASSYKGGTNTGELFF
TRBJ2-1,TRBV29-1,CSVEGGKISYNEQFF
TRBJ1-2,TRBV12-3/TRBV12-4,CASSLTGVYGYTF
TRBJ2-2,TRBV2,CASREDRGHSGELFF
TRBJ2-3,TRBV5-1,CASSLTPGLAGVTQYF
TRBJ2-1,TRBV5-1,CASSSLTSGRVNEQFF
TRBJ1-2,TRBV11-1,CASRTLAGRLGYTF
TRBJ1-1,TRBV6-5,CASSYYTGMSNTEAFF
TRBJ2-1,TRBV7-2,CASSLDGLALNEQFF